These 8 T cell receptor beta chains were sequenced from one sample in a study of CD8 T cells in Susac syndrome. cDNA came from about 0.5 to 1 ug RNA primed by random hexamers. TCRdb analysed the immunoSEQ multiplex PCR reads with MiXCR anew, one entry per CDR3 protein. Of over 95,000 distinct CDR3 sequences in the sample, just under 95% were seen once. Sequencing was carried out using CD8+ T cells from PBMCs. The receptors were gathered from a human donor in good health.

The chain joins TRBV4-3 to TRBJ2-3; D may be TRBD1 (5 bases). The CDR3 length is 15 residues. CDR1 and CDR2 (germline): LGHNA, YSLEER. The V end was cut by 0 bases, the J end by 1 base, with 8 bases between. Here the CDR3 reads CASSQEGLGTDTQYF. As DNA, the CDR3 is TGCGCCAGCAGCCAAGAGGGGCTAGGCACAGATACGCAGTATTTT.

The V gene is TRBV27, the J gene TRBJ2-2; 9 bases align to TRBD2. Trimming removed 8 bases from V and 3 bases from J; junction bases left unmatched: 7. The CDR3 is 15 amino acids. Germline V gene sequence: CDR1 MNHEY, CDR2 SMNVEV (reference sequence). CDR3 region: CASQGTSRYTGELFF. In DNA, the CDR3 is TGTGCCAGCCAGGGGACTAGCAGATACACCGGGGAGCTGTTTTTT.

CDR3 bases: TGTGCCAGCAGTCTTACCGGACTAGCGGGAGGGGCAGATACGCAGTATTTT. Residues: CASSLTGLAGGADTQYF. The chain carries TRBV27 and TRBJ2-3; 15 nucleotides line up with TRBD2. Germline assignment: CDR1 MNHEY and CDR2 SMNVEV (reference sequence). The CDR3 is made up of 17 amino acids. Losses at the gene ends were 5 bases for V and 4 bases for J; bases not matched to a gene: 7.

This clonotype was seen just once. V gene TRBV5-6 combines with J gene TRBJ2-7, with 8 bases identical to TRBD2. The CDR3 loop spans 13 amino acids. V was pared by 6 bases and J by 2 bases, with 4 bases of the junction left unmatched. The V gene's germline CDR1 is SGHDT and CDR2 YYEEEE. The CDR3 region has the DNA TGTGCCAGCAACCCTAGCGGGCCCTACGAGCAGTACTTC. Protein sequence: CASNPSGPYEQYF. Full variable domain (remainder filled in from reference TRBV5-6 and TRBJ2-7): DAGVTQSPTHLIKTRGQQVTLRCSPKSGHDTVSWYQQALGQGPQFIFQYYEEEERQRGNFPDRFSGHQFPNYSSELNVNALLLGDSALYLCASNPSGPYEQYFGPGTRLTVT.

V gene TRBV6-5 combines with J gene TRBJ2-3, with D hard to call. V was trimmed by 8 bases and J by 0 bases, leaving 9 bases between them. CDR1 and CDR2 from the germline V gene are MNHEY and SVGAGI. There are 13 residues in the CDR3. The CDR3 nucleotides read TGTGCCAGCTCCTACCCTAGCACAGATACGCAGTATTTT. Protein sequence: CASSYPSTDTQYF.

This chain connects TRBV5-1 to TRBJ2-6; no clear D. This CDR3 contains 14 residues. Germline loops: CDR1 SGHRS, CDR2 YFSETQ. The germline V and J ends were trimmed by 0 bases and 4 bases, with 5 bases remaining between them. CDR3 in DNA: TGCGCCAGCAGCTTGGCCATGGGGGCCAACGTCCTGACTTTC. Protein: CASSLAMGANVLTF.

For this clonotype: An end of the junction differs from the germline gene, which may be a read error. The chain is built from TRBV7-2 and TRBJ2-7, with D perhaps matching TRBD1 (5 bases). The CDR3 runs 13 residues. Germline lookup yields CDR1 SGHTA and CDR2 FQGNSA. DNA for the CDR3: TGTGCCAGCAGCTTACCTGGGGCCTACGGGCAGTACTTC. This encodes CASSLPGAYGQYF.

This chain connects TRBV7-2 to TRBJ1-3; D unclear. This CDR3 has 17 residues. Trimming removed 2 bases at V and 0 bases at J, with 14 bases between. Germline V CDR1 and CDR2: SGHTA, FQGNSA. This chain's CDR3 is CASSLTSARYSGNTIYF. The DNA for the CDR3 is TGTGCCAGCAGCTTAACCTCGGCCCGCTACTCTGGAAACACCATATATTTT.